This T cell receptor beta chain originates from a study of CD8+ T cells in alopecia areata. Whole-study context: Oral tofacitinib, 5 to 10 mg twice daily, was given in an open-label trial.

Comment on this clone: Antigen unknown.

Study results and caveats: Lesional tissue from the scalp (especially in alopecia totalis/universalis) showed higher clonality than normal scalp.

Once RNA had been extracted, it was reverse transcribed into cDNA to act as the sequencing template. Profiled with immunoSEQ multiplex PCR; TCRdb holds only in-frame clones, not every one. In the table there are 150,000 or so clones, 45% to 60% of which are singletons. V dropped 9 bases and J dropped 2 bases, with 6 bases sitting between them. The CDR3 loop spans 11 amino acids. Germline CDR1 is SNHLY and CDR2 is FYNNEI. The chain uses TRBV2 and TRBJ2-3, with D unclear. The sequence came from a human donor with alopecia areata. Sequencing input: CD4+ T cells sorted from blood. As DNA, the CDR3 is TGTGCCAGTGTGCTCACAGATACGCAGTATTTT. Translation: CASVLTDTQYF.